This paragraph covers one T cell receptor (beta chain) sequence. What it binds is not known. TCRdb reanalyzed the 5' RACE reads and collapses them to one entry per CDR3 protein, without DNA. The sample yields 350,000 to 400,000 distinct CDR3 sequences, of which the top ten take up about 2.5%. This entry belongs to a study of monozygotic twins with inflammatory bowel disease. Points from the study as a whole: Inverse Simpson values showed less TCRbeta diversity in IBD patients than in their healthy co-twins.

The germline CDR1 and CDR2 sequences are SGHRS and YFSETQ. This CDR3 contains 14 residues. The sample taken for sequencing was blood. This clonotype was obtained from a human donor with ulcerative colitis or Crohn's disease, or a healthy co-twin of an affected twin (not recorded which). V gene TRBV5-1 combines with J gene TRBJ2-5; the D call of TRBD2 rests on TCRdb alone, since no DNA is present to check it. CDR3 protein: CASSGASGGETQYF. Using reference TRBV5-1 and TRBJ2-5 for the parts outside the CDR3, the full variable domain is KAGVTQTPRYLIKTRGQQVTLSCSPISGHRSVSWYQQTPGQGLQFLFEYFSETQRNKGNFPGRFSGRQFSNSRSEMNVSTLELGDSALYLCASSGASGGETQYFGPGTRLLVL.